This TCR beta chain was documented in a study of blood T cells in healthy people across ages. The sample, approximately 10 milliliters of peripheral blood, was drawn from each donor. The use of a sample-barcoded 5' primer and a J-beta primer mix characterized a second PCR of roughly 6 to 11 cycles. All cDNA molecules were each tagged by a template-switch adaptor with 12 random nucleotides. TCRdb reanalysed the 5' RACE reads using MiXCR and keeps one entry per CDR3 protein. The sample holds around 1.5 million distinct CDR3 sequences, around 55% seen once. CDR1 and CDR2 (germline): SGHKS, YYEKEE (reference sequence). The CDR3 contains 14 residues.

Sequencing was performed on blood. The chain uses TRBV5-5 and TRBJ2-7, with D possibly TRBD2 on 6 matching bases. The J call may be in error: the DNA end matches TRBJ2-1 better. The clonotype was recovered from a man in his late teens or twenties in good health. Here the CDR3 DNA reads TGTGCCAGCAGCAAGGGACTGCTTTACAATGAGCAGTTCTTC. The encoded protein is CASSKGLLYNEQFF.